This TCR beta chain was captured by sequencing in a study of blood T cell repertoires in COVID-19. Study-level information: Sites in the United States, Italy and Spain provided acute and convalescent COVID-19 samples. PBMCs, B-cell-depleted T cells, or T cells were the source of the cDNA or gDNA that made up the material.

Germline CDR1 and CDR2: MGHRA and YSYEKL. This CDR3 contains 16 residues. Trimming cost V 1 base and J 1 base, with 12 bases left between them. As processed by the authors: Researchers report that nucleated cell counts were estimated from reference gene primer amplification. Assay: immunoSEQ multiplex PCR; the TCRdb copy retains only in-frame clones and omits some. D and trimming were read from the DNA, whereas the V and J calls and clone size are those reported in that table. The table records 50,000 to 70,000 clones, around 90% of them present only once. Sample: peripheral blood. J is TRBJ2-3 and V is TRBV4-1; TRBD1 is a possible D gene (7 bases). The TCR was taken from a man aged 55 to 70 with acute or convalescent COVID-19. The CDR3 loop is CASSQGSRGGTDTQYF. As DNA, the CDR3 is TGCGCCAGCAGCCAAGGTTCCAGGGGGGGCACAGATACGCAGTATTTT.